Shown below are 15 T cell receptor beta chains from a single sample sequenced in a study of blood T cell repertoires in COVID-19. Profiling relied on immunoSEQ multiplex PCR, and the TCRdb table lists in-frame clones only, not all of them. The data show about 44,000 clones, roughly 85% seen once. Sequencing used peripheral blood. The receptors shown here come from a woman in her sixties or seventies with acute or convalescent COVID-19.

This rearrangement joins TRBV5-4 to TRBJ2-7; D uncertain. This CDR3 has 15 amino acids. The V and J ends lost 1 base and 1 base respectively, with 12 bases between them. CDR1 and CDR2 from the germline V gene are SGHNT and YYREEE (reference sequence). Here the CDR3 reads CASSLSTAPSYEQYF. CDR3 in DNA: TGTGCCAGCAGCTTGTCCACTGCACCTTCCTACGAGCAGTACTTC.

The chain is built from TRBV6-5 and TRBJ2-5; 8 bases align to TRBD1. The V and J ends lost 7 bases and 5 bases, in that order; junction bases with no gene match: 3. Germline loops: CDR1 MNHEY, CDR2 SVGAGI. The CDR3 sequence is 12 residues long. DNA of the CDR3: TGTGCCAGCAACAGGGGGAGGGAGACCCAGTACTTC. Translation: CASNRGRETQYF.

This clone was seen a handful of times. Other DNA sequences in this sample translate to the same CDR3. J is TRBJ1-3 and V is TRBV11-3; TRBD1 agrees at 8 bases. V lost 5 bases to trimming and J lost 2 bases; unmatched junction nucleotides: 5. The CDR3 has 15 residues. Germline CDR1 is SGHNT and CDR2 is YENEEA. CDR3 in DNA: TGTGCCAGCAGCCCCGGACAGGGACCTGGAAACACCATATATTTT. Translated: CASSPGQGPGNTIYF. The full variable domain, rest sourced from reference TRBV11-3 and TRBJ1-3, is EAGVVQSPRYKIIEKKQPVAFWCNPISGHNTLYWYLQNLGQGPELLIRYENEEAVDDSQLPKDRFSAERLKGVDSTLKIQPAELGDSAVYLCASSPGQGPGNTIYFGEGSWLTVV.

The genes are TRBV2 and TRBJ2-3, with 8 bases identical to TRBD2. This CDR3 comprises 15 residues. Per germline, CDR1 SNHLY and CDR2 FYNNEI. The V segment lost 7 bases and the J segment 3 bases; nucleotides outside the gene matches: 9. The CDR3 DNA reads TGTGCCAGCAAGAGCAGCGGGAGCTCTACAGATACGCAGTATTTT. Its protein product is CASKSSGSSTDTQYF.

The chain employs TRBV27 and TRBJ2-5; TRBD1 matches 7 bases. This CDR3 is 16 amino acids long. The germline V gene encodes CDR1 MNHEY and CDR2 SMNVEV (reference sequence). Trimming at V came to 4 bases and at J to 1 base, leaving 9 bases not matched to a gene. In DNA, the CDR3 is TGTGCCAGCAGTTCCTTCGGGACAGCAGTCCAAGAGACCCAGTACTTC. As protein: CASSSFGTAVQETQYF.

This clone has just one count. J is TRBJ2-7 and V is TRBV2; the match to TRBD1 covers 7 bases. Unmatched junction bases numbered 4, after V lost 4 bases and J lost 7 bases. Per germline, CDR1 SNHLY and CDR2 FYNNEI. The CDR3 covers 12 residues. CDR3 sequence reads: CASSGQGVEQYF. CDR3 nucleotide sequence: TGTGCCAGCAGTGGACAGGGCGTGGAGCAGTACTTC.

The chain recombines TRBV28 with TRBJ1-5; D is possibly TRBD1 (5 bases). From germline, CDR1 is MDHEN and CDR2 SYDVKM. The CDR3 consists of 15 residues. V was clipped by 7 bases and J by 1 base, with 14 bases between them. CDR3 protein: CASTRDSLSNQPQHF. CDR3 DNA: TGTGCCAGCACCAGGGACTCGCTGAGCAATCAGCCCCAGCATTTT.

The chain links TRBV11-2 to TRBJ1-6, with D unresolved. CDR1 and CDR2 from the germline V gene are SGHAT and FQNNGV. The CDR3 consists of 16 residues. V was clipped by 1 base and J by 0 bases, with 7 bases between them. The CDR3 is CASSLVASSYNSPLHF. In DNA, the CDR3 is TGTGCCAGCAGCTTAGTCGCCAGCTCCTATAATTCACCCCTCCACTTT. The full variable domain, its missing parts supplied by reference TRBV11-2 and TRBJ1-6, is EAGVAQSPRYKIIEKRQSVAFWCNPISGHATLYWYQQILGQGPKLLIQFQNNGVVDDSQLPKDRFSAERLKGVDSTLKIQPAKLEDSAVYLCASSLVASSYNSPLHFGNGTRLTVT.

This chain connects TRBV9 to TRBJ2-2; 9 bases agree with TRBD1. Trimming cost V 3 bases and J 7 bases; bases outside gene matches: 7. This CDR3 has 15 residues. Germline lookup yields CDR1 SGDLS and CDR2 YYNGEE. The CDR3 DNA reads TGTGCCAGCAGCGGAACAGGGGGCGCCGGCGGGGAGCTGTTTTTT. Encoded protein: CASSGTGGAGGELFF.

V is TRBV15 and J is TRBJ1-4; D may be TRBD1 (5 bases). Germline V gene lookup returns CDR1 LNHNV and CDR2 YYDKDF (reference sequence). The CDR3 sequence is 16 residues long. Trimming removed 0 bases from V and 5 bases from J, with 13 bases in between. CDR3 sequence (DNA): TGTGCCACCAGCAGAGATCGGCAGGGTTCAAATGAAAAACTGTTTTTT. Amino acid sequence: CATSRDRQGSNEKLFF.

This clone was observed a handful of times. This rearrangement joins TRBV14 to TRBJ2-3; no clear D gene. Trimming stripped 3 bases from V and 6 bases from J, with 10 bases between. Germline V gives CDR1 SGHDN, CDR2 FVKESK. The CDR3 spans 13 residues. The CDR3 loop reads CASSQATFDTQYF. The CDR3 DNA follows: TGTGCCAGCAGCCAGGCGACTTTCGATACGCAGTATTTT.

The sample holds a few counts of this clone. The chain combines TRBV11-3 with TRBJ2-7; 7 bases agree with TRBD2. The length of the CDR3 is 17 residues. In germline, CDR1 is SGHNT, CDR2 YENEEA. With 3 bases clipped from V and 0 bases from J, the junction kept 11 bases outside the gene matches. Here the CDR3 DNA reads TGTGCCAGCAGCTTCCCGATCAGCGGGATTAGCTCCTACGAGCAGTACTTC. This translates into CASSFPISGISSYEQYF.

This clone was observed a few times. V usage is TRBV7-6 and J usage is TRBJ2-5; a weak D match, TRBD2 (6 bases). The CDR3 runs 13 residues. The V gene lost 5 bases and the J gene lost 5 bases, with 12 bases spanning the gap. The germline V gene encodes CDR1 SGHVS and CDR2 FNYEAQ. The CDR3, as DNA: TGTGCCAGCAGCCCCTCGGGGGTTGAGACCCAGTACTTC. It encodes CASSPSGVETQYF.

The chain carries TRBV9 and TRBJ2-7; 7 bases are a match to TRBD2. The CDR3 extends over 14 amino acids. The V segment lost 0 bases and the J segment 1 base; nucleotides outside the gene matches: 1. Germline V gene sequence: CDR1 SGDLS, CDR2 YYNGEE. This chain's CDR3 is CASSVGAGSYEQYF. The CDR3 coding sequence is TGTGCCAGCAGCGTAGGAGCGGGGTCCTACGAGCAGTACTTC.

This sequence joins TRBV12-3 or TRBV12-4 and TRBJ2-7; weak D call: TRBD1 (5 bases). CDR3 length: 12 residues. The V end lost 5 bases, the J end lost 4 bases, and 9 bases lay between the germline ends. This CDR3 reads CASSAGKYEQYF. The CDR3 DNA reads as TGTGCCAGCAGTGCAGGGAAATACGAGCAGTACTTC.